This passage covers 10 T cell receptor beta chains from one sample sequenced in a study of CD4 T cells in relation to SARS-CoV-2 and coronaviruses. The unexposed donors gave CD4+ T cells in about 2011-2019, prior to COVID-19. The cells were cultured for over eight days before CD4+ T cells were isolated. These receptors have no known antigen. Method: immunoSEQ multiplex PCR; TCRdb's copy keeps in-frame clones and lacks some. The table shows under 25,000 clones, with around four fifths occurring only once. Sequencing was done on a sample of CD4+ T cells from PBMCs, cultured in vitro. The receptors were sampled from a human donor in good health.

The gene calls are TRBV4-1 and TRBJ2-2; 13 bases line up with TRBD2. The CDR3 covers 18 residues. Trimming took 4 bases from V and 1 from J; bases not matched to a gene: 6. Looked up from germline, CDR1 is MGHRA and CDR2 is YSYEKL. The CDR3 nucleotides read TGCGCCAGCAGCCCCCGACTAGCGGGAGGCATGAACACCGGGGAGCTGTTTTTT. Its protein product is CASSPRLAGGMNTGELFF.

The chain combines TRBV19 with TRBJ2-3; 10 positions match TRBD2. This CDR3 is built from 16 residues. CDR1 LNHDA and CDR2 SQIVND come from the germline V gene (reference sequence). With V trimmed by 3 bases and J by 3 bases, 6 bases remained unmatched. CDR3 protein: CASSIGLAEGTDTQYF. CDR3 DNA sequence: TGTGCCAGTAGTATTGGACTAGCGGAGGGGACAGATACGCAGTATTTT. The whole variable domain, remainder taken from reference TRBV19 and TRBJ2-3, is DGGITQSPKYLFRKEGQNVTLSCEQNLNHDAMYWYRQDPGQGLRLIYYSQIVNDFQKGDIAEGYSVSREKKESFPLTVTSAQKNPTAFYLCASSIGLAEGTDTQYFGPGTRLTVL.

The CDR3 bases are TGTGCCAGCAGTTACTCGACTTCAACAAGAGAGACCCAGTACTTC. It yields the protein CASSYSTSTRETQYF. The chain links TRBV6-5 to TRBJ2-5; no definite D call. Trimming pared 0 bases from V and 4 bases from J, leaving 12 bases between. This CDR3 has 15 residues. Germline CDR1 reads MNHEY; CDR2 reads SVGAGI.

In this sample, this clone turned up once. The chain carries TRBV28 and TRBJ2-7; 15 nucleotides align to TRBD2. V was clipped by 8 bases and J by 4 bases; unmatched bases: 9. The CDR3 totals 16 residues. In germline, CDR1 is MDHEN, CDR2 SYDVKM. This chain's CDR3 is CASHSGTSGGRYEQYF. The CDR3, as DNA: TGTGCCAGCCATTCAGGGACTAGCGGGGGGAGGTACGAGCAGTACTTC. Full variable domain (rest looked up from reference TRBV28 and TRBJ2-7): DVKVTQSSRYLVKRTGEKVFLECVQDMDHENMFWYRQDPGLGLRLIYFSYDVKMKEKGDIPEGYSVSREKKERFSLILESASTNQTSMYLCASHSGTSGGRYEQYFGPGTRLTVT.

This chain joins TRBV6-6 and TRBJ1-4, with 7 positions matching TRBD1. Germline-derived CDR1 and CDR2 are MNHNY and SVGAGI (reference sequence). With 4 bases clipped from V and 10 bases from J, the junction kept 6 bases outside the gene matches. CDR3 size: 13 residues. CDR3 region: CASSSHTGVKLFF. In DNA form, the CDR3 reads TGTGCCAGCAGTTCCCATACAGGGGTAAAACTGTTTTTT.

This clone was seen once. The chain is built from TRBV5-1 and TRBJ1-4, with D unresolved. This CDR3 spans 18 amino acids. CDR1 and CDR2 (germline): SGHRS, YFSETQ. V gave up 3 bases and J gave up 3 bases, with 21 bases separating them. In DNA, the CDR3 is TGCGCCAGCAGCTCAGGCAGTTCTGGAGCTGGGGCTAATGAAAAACTGTTTTTT. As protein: CASSSGSSGAGANEKLFF.

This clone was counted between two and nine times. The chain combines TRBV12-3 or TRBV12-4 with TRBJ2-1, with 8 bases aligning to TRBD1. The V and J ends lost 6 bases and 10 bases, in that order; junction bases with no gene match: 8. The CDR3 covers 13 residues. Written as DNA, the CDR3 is TGTGCCAGCAGCCGGACAGGGCCTGCAGAGCAGTTCTTC. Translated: CASSRTGPAEQFF.

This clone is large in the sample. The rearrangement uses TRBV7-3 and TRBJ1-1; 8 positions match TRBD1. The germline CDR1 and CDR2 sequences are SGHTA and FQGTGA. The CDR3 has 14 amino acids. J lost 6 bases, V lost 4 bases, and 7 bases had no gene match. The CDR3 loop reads CASSSYDRGAEAFF. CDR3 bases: TGTGCCAGCAGCTCGTACGACAGGGGCGCTGAAGCTTTCTTT.

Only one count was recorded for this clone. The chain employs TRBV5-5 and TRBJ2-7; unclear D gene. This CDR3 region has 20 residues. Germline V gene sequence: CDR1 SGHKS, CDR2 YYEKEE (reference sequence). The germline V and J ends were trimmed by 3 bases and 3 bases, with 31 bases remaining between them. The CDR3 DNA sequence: TGTGCCAGCAGCTCTACGAGCCCCGAGGTTCCGTTTGCTGGCGTCTACGAGCAGTACTTC. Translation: CASSSTSPEVPFAGVYEQYF.

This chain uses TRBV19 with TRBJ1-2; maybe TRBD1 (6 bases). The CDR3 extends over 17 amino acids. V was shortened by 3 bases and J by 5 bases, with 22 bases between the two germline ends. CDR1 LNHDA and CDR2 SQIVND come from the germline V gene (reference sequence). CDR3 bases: TGTGCCAGTAGTATTGGGGGCCGACCCCGTCTAGGGTATGGCTACACCTTC. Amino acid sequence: CASSIGGRPRLGYGYTF.